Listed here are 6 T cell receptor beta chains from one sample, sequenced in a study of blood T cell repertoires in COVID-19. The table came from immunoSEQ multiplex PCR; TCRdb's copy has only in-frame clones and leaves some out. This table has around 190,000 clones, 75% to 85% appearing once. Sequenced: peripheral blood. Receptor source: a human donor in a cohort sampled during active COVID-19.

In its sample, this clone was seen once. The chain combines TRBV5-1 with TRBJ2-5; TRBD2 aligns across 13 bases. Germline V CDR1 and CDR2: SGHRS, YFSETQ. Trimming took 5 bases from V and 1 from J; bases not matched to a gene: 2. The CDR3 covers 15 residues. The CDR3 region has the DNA TGCGCCAGCAGACTAGCGGGAGGGCTCCAAGAGACCCAGTACTTC. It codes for CASRLAGGLQETQYF.

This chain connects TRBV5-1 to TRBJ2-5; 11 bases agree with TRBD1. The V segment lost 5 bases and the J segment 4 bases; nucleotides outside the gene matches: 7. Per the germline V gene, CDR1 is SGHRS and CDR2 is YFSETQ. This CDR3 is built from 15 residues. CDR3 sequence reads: CASRPGQGVGETQYF. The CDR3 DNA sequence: TGCGCCAGCAGACCGGGACAGGGGGTTGGAGAGACCCAGTACTTC.

The CDR3 sequence is CASSLGGSGRARTGELFF. The CDR3 nucleotides are TGTGCCAGCAGTCTCGGAGGGAGCGGGAGGGCCCGCACCGGGGAGCTGTTTTTT. V is TRBV6-2 or TRBV6-3 and J is TRBJ2-2, with 10 positions matching TRBD2. With V trimmed by 5 bases and J by 4 bases, 13 bases remained unmatched. The CDR3 consists of 18 residues. Germline CDR1 and CDR2: MNHEY and SVGEGT.

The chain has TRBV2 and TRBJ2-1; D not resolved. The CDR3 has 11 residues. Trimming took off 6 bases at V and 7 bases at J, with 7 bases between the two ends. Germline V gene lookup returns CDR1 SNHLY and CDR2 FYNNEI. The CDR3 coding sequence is TGTGCCAGCAGCCTCACAAATGAGCAGTTCTTC. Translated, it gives CASSLTNEQFF.

CDR3 in DNA: TGTGCCAGCAGCATCCGACAGGGCAGTCCCTACGAGCAGTACTTC. Protein: CASSIRQGSPYEQYF. The J gene is TRBJ2-7, the V gene TRBV11-2, with TRBD1 matching 7 bases. Germline-derived CDR1 and CDR2 are SGHAT and FQNNGV. The CDR3 runs to 15 residues. After removal of 5 bases from V and 2 bases from J, the junction contained 9 bases not matched to a gene.

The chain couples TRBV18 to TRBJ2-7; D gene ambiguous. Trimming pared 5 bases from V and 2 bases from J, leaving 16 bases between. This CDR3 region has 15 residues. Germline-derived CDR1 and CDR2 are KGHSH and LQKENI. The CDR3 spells CASSSVLIDTYEQYF. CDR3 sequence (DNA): TGTGCCAGCTCATCAGTACTGATAGACACCTACGAGCAGTACTTC.